A selection of T cell receptor beta chains follows, all from one sample in a study of T cell changes during pregnancy in multiple sclerosis. This table comes from immunoSEQ multiplex PCR, and its TCRdb copy is limited to in-frame clones, with some not included. The data hold tens of thousands of clones, with about nine tenths observed a single time. This specimen was peripheral blood, taken in the third trimester of pregnancy. Receptors originate from a female donor with multiple sclerosis, enrolled in a pregnancy study. Each CDR3 is given with its conserved first and last residue.

V gene | CDR3 protein
TRBV4-1 | CASSQRGDSNTEAFF
TRBV6-5 | CASSYHLKQGSTEAFF
TRBV27 | CASSLMAGDYGYTF
TRBV5-6 | CASSLGAAGTQYF
TRBV19 | CASSLTASSTDTQYF
TRBV5-1 | CASSVLAGDYEQYF
TRBV19 | CASSIVSPAPDTQYF
TRBV6-5 | CASLAGGNLGNTIYF
TRBV7-8 | CASGAGGVYNEQFF
TRBV7-9 | CASSLDLYEQYF
TRBV19 | CASSFSYGYTF
TRBV9 | CASSPSGDYSYNEQFF
TRBV30 | CAWRPDTPYEQYF
TRBV6-5 | CASSPGGYTQYF
TRBV7-8 | CASSWDRGEYEQYF
TRBV6-5 | CASSYKGGAGGETQYF
TRBV7-9 | CASSLGYGGYGYTF
TRBV19 | CASSMRAGAQETQYF
TRBV29-1 | CSVEDGGGSSYNEQFF
TRBV15 | CATSPVLRETQYF
TRBV4-1 | CASSQARGARQAFF
TRBV7-3 | CASSLSGHPMTDTQYF
TRBV11-2 | CASSPRQGSYVGKLFF
TRBV12-1 | CASSPLYEQYF
TRBV7-9 | CASSLAAGVRHEQYF
TRBV6-1 | CASSPGRVGNQPQHF
TRBV30 | CAWSVLVNTEAFF
TRBV11-2 | CASSHFRGSPSTDTQYF
TRBV6-1 | CASSVAGPSYEQYF
TRBV4-1 | CASSQGKRTGGTDTQYF
TRBV6-1 | CASTLGVSGQPQHF
TRBV5-1 | CASSPAGQGLNTEAFF
TRBV7-9 | CASSRQGGTTDTQYF
TRBV11-2 | CASFGGGADTQYF
TRBV5-1 | CASSYGPSGETQYF
TRBV5-6 | CASSSRDRGAANYGYTF
TRBV11-2 | CASSLVTPSGGAYNEQFF
TRBV21-1 | CASSKEGLHTDTQYF
TRBV7-2 | CASSLSQGREKLFF
TRBV10-3 | CAAAPGLAGGHPYEQYF
TRBV18 | CASSPDTTGNTIYF
TRBV7-2 | CASSPRGLSTGELFF
TRBV10-2 | CASSEGTSGGYYEQYF
TRBV7-2 | CASSFKGDQPQHF
TRBV15 | CATSSRQGNLPSETQYF
TRBV2 | CASSRQGLEQYF
TRBV6-5 | CASSYGTVQETQYF
TRBV18 | CASSLMDRGGYTF
TRBV6-4 | CASSDTSGGADTQYF
TRBV9 | CASSPSVGNTIYF
TRBV28 | CASSSRSGTALYEQYF
TRBV5-1 | CASSLSGPGGADTQYF